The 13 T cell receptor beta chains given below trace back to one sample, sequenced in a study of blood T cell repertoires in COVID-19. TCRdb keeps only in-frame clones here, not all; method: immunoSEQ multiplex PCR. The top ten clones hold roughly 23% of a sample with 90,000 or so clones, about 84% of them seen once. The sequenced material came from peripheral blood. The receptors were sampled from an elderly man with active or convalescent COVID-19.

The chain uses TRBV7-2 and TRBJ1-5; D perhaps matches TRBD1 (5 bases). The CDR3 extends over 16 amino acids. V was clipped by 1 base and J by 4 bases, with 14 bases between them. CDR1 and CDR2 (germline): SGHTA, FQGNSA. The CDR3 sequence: CASSLGGGVGNQPQHF. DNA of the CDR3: TGTGCCAGCAGCTTAGGAGGAGGGGTAGGAAATCAGCCCCAGCATTTT.

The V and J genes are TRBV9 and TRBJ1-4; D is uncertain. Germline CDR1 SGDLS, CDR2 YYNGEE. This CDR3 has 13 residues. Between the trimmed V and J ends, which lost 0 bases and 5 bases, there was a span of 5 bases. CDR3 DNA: TGTGCCAGCAGCGTAGGAGGGAATGAAAAACTGTTTTTT. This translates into CASSVGGNEKLFF. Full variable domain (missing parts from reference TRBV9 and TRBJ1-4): DSGVTQTPKHLITATGQRVTLRCSPRSGDLSVYWYQQSLDQGLQFLIQYYNGEERAKGNILERFSAQQFPDLHSELNLSSLELGDSALYFCASSVGGNEKLFFGSGTQLSVL.

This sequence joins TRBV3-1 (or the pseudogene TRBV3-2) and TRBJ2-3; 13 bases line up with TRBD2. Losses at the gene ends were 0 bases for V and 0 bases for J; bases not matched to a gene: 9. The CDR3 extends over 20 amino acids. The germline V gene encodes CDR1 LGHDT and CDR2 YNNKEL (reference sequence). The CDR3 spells CASSQEVLAGGRPSTDTQYF. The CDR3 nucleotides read TGTGCCAGCAGCCAAGAGGTACTAGCGGGGGGGCGCCCTAGCACAGATACGCAGTATTTT.

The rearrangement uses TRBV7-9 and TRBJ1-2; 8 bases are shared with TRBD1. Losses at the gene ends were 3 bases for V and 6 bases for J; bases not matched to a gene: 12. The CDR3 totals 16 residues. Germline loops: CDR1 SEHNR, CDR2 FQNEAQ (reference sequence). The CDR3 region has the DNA TGTGCCAGCAGCTTTACTACCCGGACAGGGAATGATGGCTACACCTTC. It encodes CASSFTTRTGNDGYTF.

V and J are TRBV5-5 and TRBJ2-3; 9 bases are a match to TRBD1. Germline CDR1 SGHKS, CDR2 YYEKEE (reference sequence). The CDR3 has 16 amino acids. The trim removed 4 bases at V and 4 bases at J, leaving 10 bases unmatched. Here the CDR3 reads CASSPRGDRVADTQYF. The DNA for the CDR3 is TGTGCCAGCAGCCCTCGGGGGGACAGGGTCGCAGATACGCAGTATTTT. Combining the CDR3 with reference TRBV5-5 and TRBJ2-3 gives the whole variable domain DAGVTQSPTHLIKTRGQQVTLRCSPISGHKSVSWYQQVLGQGPQFIFQYYEKEERGRGNFPDRFSARQFPNYSSELNVNALLLGDSALYLCASSPRGDRVADTQYFGPGTRLTVL.

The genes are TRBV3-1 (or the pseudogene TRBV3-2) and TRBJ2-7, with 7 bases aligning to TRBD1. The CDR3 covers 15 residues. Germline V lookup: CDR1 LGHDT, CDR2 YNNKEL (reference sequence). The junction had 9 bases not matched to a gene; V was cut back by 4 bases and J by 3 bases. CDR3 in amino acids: CASSPPGWDSYEQYF. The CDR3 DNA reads TGTGCCAGCAGCCCCCCCGGTTGGGACAGCTACGAGCAGTACTTC.

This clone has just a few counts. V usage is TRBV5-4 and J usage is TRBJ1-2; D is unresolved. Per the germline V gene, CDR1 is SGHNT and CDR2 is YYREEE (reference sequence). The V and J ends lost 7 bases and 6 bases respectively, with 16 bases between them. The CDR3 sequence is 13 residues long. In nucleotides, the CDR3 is TGTGCCAGCGCGTTACAGTTTCAAAATGGCTACACCTTC. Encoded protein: CASALQFQNGYTF.

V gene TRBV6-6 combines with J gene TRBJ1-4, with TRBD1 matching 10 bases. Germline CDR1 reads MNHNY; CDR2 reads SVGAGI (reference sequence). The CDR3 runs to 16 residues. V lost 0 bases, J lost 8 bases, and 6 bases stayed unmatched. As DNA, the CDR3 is TGTGCCAGCAGTTACTCAGGGGGGACAGGGGAGGAAAAACTGTTTTTT. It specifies CASSYSGGTGEEKLFF.

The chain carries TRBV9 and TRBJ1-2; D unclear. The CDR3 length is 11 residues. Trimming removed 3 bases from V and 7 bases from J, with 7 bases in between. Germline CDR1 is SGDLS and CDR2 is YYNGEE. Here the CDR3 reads CASSGRGGYTF. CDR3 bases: TGTGCCAGCAGCGGTCGGGGTGGCTACACCTTC.

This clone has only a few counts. The CDR3 reads CAWTTLGTGGSYGYTF. CDR3 bases: TGTGCCTGGACCACCCTGGGAACAGGGGGGTCCTATGGCTACACCTTC. This rearrangement joins TRBV30 to TRBJ1-2, with 8 bases that match TRBD1. Unmatched junction bases numbered 14, after V lost 4 bases and J lost 4 bases. CDR1 GTSNPN and CDR2 SVGIG come from the germline V gene (reference sequence). The CDR3 has 16 residues.

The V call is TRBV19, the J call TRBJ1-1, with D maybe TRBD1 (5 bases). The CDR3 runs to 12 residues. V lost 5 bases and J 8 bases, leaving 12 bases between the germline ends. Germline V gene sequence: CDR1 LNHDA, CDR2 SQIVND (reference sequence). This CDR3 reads CASSRGFEEAFF. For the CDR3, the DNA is TGTGCCAGTAGTCGGGGGTTTGAGGAAGCTTTCTTT. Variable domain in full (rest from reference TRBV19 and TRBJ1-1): DGGITQSPKYLFRKEGQNVTLSCEQNLNHDAMYWYRQDPGQGLRLIYYSQIVNDFQKGDIAEGYSVSREKKESFPLTVTSAQKNPTAFYLCASSRGFEEAFFGQGTRLTVV.

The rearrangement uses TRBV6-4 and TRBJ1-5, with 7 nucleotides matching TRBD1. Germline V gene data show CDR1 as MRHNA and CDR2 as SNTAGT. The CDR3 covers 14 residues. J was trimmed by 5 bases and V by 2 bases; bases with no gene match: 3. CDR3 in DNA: TGTGCCAGCAGTGACGGACAGGTTGATCAGCCCCAGCATTTT. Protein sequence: CASSDGQVDQPQHF.

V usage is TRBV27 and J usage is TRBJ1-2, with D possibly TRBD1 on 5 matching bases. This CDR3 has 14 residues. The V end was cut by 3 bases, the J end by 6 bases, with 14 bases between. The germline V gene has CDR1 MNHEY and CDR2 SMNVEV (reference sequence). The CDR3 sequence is CASSFKVGTHGYTF. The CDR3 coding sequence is TGTGCCAGCAGTTTTAAAGTCGGGACTCATGGCTACACCTTC.